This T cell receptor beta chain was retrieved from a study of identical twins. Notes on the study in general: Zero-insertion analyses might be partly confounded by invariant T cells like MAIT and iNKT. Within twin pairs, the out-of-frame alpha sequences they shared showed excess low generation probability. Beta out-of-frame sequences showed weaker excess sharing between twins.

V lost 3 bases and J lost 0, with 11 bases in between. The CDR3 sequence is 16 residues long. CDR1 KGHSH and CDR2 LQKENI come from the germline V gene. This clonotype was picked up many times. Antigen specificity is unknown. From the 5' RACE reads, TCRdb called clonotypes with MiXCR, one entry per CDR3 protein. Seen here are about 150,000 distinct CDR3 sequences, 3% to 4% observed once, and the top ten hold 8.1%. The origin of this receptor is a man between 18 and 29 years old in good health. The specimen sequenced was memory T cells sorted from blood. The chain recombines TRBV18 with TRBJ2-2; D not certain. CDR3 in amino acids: CASSPLGGANTGELFF. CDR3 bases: TGTGCCAGCTCACCGCTGGGCGGAGCGAACACCGGGGAGCTGTTTTTT.